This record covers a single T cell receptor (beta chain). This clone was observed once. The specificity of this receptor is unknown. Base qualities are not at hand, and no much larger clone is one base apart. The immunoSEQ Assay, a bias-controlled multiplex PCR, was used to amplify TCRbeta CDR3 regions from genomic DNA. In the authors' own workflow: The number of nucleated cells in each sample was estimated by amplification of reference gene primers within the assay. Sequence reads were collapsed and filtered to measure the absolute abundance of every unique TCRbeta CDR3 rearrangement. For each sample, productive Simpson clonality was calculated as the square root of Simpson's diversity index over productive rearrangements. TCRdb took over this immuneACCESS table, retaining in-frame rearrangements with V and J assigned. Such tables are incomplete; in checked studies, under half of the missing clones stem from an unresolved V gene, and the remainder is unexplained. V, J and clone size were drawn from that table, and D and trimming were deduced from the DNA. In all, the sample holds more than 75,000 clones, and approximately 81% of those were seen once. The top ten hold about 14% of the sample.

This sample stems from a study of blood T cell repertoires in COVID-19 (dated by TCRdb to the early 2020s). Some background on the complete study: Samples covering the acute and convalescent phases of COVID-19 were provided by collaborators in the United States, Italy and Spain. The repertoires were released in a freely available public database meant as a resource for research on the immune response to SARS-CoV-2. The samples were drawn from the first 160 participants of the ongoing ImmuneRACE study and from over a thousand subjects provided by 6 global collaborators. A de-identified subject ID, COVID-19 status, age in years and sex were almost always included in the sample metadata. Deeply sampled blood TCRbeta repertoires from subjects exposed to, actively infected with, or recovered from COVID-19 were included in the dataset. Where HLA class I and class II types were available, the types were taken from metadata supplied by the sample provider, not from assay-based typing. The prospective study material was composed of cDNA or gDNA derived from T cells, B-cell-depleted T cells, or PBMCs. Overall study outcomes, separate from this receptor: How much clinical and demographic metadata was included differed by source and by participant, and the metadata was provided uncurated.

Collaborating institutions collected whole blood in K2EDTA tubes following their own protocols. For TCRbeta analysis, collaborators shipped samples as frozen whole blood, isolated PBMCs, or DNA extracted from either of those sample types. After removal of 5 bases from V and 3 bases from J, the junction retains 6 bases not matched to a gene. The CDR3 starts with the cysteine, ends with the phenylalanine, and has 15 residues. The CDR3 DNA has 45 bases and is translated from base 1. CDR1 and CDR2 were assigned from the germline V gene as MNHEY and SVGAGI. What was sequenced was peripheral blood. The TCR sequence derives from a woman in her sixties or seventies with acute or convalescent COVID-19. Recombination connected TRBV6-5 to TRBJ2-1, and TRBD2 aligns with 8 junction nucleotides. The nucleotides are TGTGCCAGCAGTACGACGGGGGGGCTCTACAATGAGCAGTTCTTC. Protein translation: CASSTTGGLYNEQFF.